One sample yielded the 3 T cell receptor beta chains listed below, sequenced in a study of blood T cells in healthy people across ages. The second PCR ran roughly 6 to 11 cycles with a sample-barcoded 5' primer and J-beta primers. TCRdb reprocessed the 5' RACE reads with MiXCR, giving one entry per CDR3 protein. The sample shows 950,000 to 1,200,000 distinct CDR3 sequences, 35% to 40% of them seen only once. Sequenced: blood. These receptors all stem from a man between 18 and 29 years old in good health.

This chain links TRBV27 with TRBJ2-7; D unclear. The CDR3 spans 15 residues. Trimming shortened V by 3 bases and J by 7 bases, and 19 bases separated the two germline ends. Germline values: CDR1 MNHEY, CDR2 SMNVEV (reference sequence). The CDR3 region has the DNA TGTGCCAGCAGTTTCTTGCAGGACGAGCTTTCTGAGCAGTACTTC. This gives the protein CASSFLQDELSEQYF.

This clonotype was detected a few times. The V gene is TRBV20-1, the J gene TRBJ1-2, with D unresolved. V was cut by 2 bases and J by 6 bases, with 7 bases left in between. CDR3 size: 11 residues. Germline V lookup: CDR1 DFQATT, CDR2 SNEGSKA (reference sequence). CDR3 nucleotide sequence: TGCAGTGCTAGATTCGTTGATGGCTACACCTTC. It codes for CSARFVDGYTF.

The CDR3 region has the DNA TGTGCCAGCAGTTCGGCGGGGGATAACAATGAGCAGTTCTTC. It yields the protein CASSSAGDNNEQFF. The rearrangement uses TRBV6-2 or TRBV6-3 and TRBJ2-1; 7 nucleotides match TRBD2. The CDR3 has 14 residues. Unmatched junction bases numbered 5, after V lost 4 bases and J lost 5 bases. Germline V gene data show CDR1 as MNHEY and CDR2 as SVGEGT.